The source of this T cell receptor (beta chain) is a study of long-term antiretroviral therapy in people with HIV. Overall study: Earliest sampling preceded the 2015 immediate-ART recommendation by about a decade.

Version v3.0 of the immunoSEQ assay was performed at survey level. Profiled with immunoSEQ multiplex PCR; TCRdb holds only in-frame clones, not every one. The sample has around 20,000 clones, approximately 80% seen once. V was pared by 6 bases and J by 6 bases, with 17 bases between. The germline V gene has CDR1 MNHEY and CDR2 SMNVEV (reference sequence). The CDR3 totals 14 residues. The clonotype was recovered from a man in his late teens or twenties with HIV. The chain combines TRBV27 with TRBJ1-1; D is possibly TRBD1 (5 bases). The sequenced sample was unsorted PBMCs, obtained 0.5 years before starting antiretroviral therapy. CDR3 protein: CASRTGPIVAEAFF. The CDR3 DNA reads TGTGCCAGCAGAACAGGACCGATAGTCGCTGAAGCTTTCTTT.